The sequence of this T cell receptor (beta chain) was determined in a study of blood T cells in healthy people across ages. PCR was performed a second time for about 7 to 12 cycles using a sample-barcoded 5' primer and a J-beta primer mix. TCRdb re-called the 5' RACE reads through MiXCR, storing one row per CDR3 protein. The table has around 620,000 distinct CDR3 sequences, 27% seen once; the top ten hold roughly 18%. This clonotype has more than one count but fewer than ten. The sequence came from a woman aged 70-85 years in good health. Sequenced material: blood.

The CDR3 nucleotides read TGCAGTGCTAGTGCTACCGGGACAGGTTACACAGATACGCAGTATTTT. Translated: CSASATGTGYTDTQYF. The chain employs TRBV20-1 and TRBJ2-3; 8 bases are a match to TRBD1. There are 16 residues in the CDR3. Per the germline V gene, CDR1 is DFQATT and CDR2 is SNEGSKA (reference sequence). The J segment lost 2 bases and the V segment lost 3 bases, leaving 10 bases of the junction unmatched.